A single sample is the source of the 31 T cell receptor beta chains below, sequenced in a study of cytomegalovirus exposure and HLA in healthy donors. 60 Vbeta and 13 Jbeta primers were used in PCR. TCRdb's table, derived via immunoSEQ multiplex PCR, lists solely in-frame clones and lacks some. This table has roughly 120,000 clones, around three quarters appearing once. The sample consisted of PBMCs. The receptors here all came from a woman under 40 in good health and CMV-seropositive.

A single count supports this clone. The chain employs TRBV7-9 and TRBJ2-5, with D perhaps TRBD2 (7 bases). This CDR3 spans 17 amino acids. Germline V lookup: CDR1 SEHNR, CDR2 FQNEAQ (reference sequence). Trimming stripped 3 bases from V and 0 bases from J, with 17 bases between. CDR3 residues: CASSLGGGGSYQETQYF. The CDR3 nucleotides are TGTGCCAGCAGCTTGGGAGGCGGGGGCTCGTACCAAGAGACCCAGTACTTC.

The rearrangement links TRBV15 to TRBJ1-1, with D uncertain. Germline V gene data show CDR1 as LNHNV and CDR2 as YYDKDF (reference sequence). Trimming took 3 bases from V and 4 from J, leaving 15 bases between them. The CDR3 length is 15 residues. The CDR3 region is CATSRAGWESTEAFF. CDR3 DNA sequence: TGTGCCACCAGCAGGGCGGGGTGGGAGAGCACTGAAGCTTTCTTT.

The V and J genes are TRBV5-1 and TRBJ1-2; no reliable D call. The CDR3 is 12 amino acids. The germline V gene has CDR1 SGHRS and CDR2 YFSETQ. V dropped 4 bases and J dropped 6 bases, with 10 bases sitting between them. The chain's CDR3 is CASSPGEDGYTF. The CDR3 DNA sequence: TGCGCCAGCAGCCCCGGGGAGGATGGCTACACCTTC.

This clone was counted a single time. The J gene is TRBJ1-2, the V gene TRBV6-1, with TRBD1 identical over 9 bases. V shed 5 bases, J shed 7 bases, and the junction held 11 bases outside the gene matches. The CDR3 is made up of 15 amino acids. Germline loops: CDR1 MNHNS, CDR2 SASEGT. DNA of the CDR3: TGTGCCAGCAGTAAGGTGCGACAGGGGGTAGGTGGCTACACCTTC. Protein sequence: CASSKVRQGVGGYTF.

This chain joins TRBV6-1 and TRBJ2-5; D unclear. Trimming shortened V by 6 bases and J by 1 base, and 3 bases separated the two germline ends. The germline CDR1 and CDR2 sequences are MNHNS and SASEGT. The CDR3 runs to 11 residues. CDR3 residues: CASRAQETQYF. Written as DNA, the CDR3 is TGTGCCAGCAGGGCCCAAGAGACCCAGTACTTC.

The V call is TRBV2, the J call TRBJ1-2; possible D gene TRBD1, 6 bases. The V end lost 4 bases, the J end lost 8 bases, and 14 bases lay between the germline ends. Germline lookup yields CDR1 SNHLY and CDR2 FYNNEI. The CDR3 has 13 residues. CDR3 nucleotide sequence: TGTGCCAGCAGTGCACAGGGAATGGGAGGCTACACCTTC. Amino acids: CASSAQGMGGYTF.

V is TRBV18 and J is TRBJ2-7; TRBD2 aligns across 9 bases. This CDR3 region has 15 residues. Unmatched junction bases numbered 3, after V lost 2 bases and J lost 1 base. Germline V CDR1 and CDR2: KGHSH, LQKENI. CDR3 DNA sequence: TGTGCCAGCTCACCAGGGGCGGGGGGGTCCTACGAGCAGTACTTC. It translates to CASSPGAGGSYEQYF.

This clone has a handful of counts. The chain recombines TRBV6-6 with TRBJ2-3; 12 positions match TRBD2. With 2 bases clipped from V and 0 bases from J, the junction kept 0 bases outside the gene matches. Germline CDR1 MNHNY, CDR2 SVGAGI (reference sequence). This CDR3 is 16 amino acids long. The CDR3 here is CASSYGLAGSTDTQYF. CDR3 bases: TGTGCCAGCAGTTACGGACTAGCGGGGAGCACAGATACGCAGTATTTT.

A single count supports this clone. The J gene is TRBJ1-3, the V gene TRBV30; D remains ambiguous. The CDR3 runs 20 residues. Deletions cut 3 bases from V and 0 bases from J, with 27 bases between. Per germline, CDR1 GTSNPN and CDR2 SVGIG (reference sequence). The CDR3 reads CAWRRPPSGSLRYSGNTIYF. CDR3 coding DNA: TGTGCCTGGAGGCGCCCCCCGTCGGGTTCCCTTCGGTACTCTGGAAACACCATATATTTT.

This chain joins TRBV28 and TRBJ1-2; the D gene is possibly TRBD1 (6 bases). CDR3 length equals 13 residues. The V and J ends lost 5 bases and 2 bases respectively, with 9 bases between them. Germline loops: CDR1 MDHEN, CDR2 SYDVKM. CDR3 coding DNA: TGTGCCAGCAGTGGACAGATGAACTATGGCTACACCTTC. Protein sequence: CASSGQMNYGYTF.

This clone showed up just a few times. V is TRBV6-1 and J is TRBJ2-3; 8 nucleotides agree with TRBD2. Looked up from germline, CDR1 is MNHNS and CDR2 is SASEGT. This CDR3 region has 15 residues. The V and J ends lost 7 bases and 0 bases, in that order; junction bases with no gene match: 6. The CDR3 bases are TGTGCCAGCACCCGGACTAGCTCTAGCACAGATACGCAGTATTTT. This gives the protein CASTRTSSSTDTQYF.

V usage is TRBV19 and J usage is TRBJ2-7; D unresolved. Per the germline V gene, CDR1 is LNHDA and CDR2 is SQIVND (reference sequence). There are 16 residues in the CDR3. Trimming pared 2 bases from V and 2 bases from J, leaving 16 bases between. This CDR3 is CASSIKTVHTTYEQYF. In DNA form, the CDR3 reads TGTGCCAGTAGTATAAAAACAGTGCACACCACCTACGAGCAGTACTTC.

The chain uses TRBV6-1 and TRBJ2-1, with TRBD1 matching 8 bases. The germline gives CDR1 MNHNS, CDR2 SASEGT. The CDR3 covers 13 residues. V was pared by 4 bases and J by 12 bases, with 8 bases of the junction left unmatched. The chain's CDR3 is CASSGETGVAQFF. CDR3 DNA sequence: TGTGCCAGCAGTGGCGAGACAGGGGTCGCGCAGTTCTTC.

The chain joins TRBV10-3 to TRBJ1-1; 7 nucleotides align to TRBD1. CDR1 is ENHRY and CDR2 is SYGVKD in the germline V gene. The CDR3 is 14 amino acids. V lost 4 bases to trimming and J lost 6 bases; unmatched junction nucleotides: 8. The CDR3 DNA reads TGTGCCATCAGTGGCACAGGGGCGAAATCTGAAGCTTTCTTT. Protein product: CAISGTGAKSEAFF.

V and J are TRBV18 and TRBJ1-3; 7 nucleotides match TRBD1. The length of the CDR3 is 17 residues. V was pared by 6 bases and J by 3 bases, with 14 bases of the junction left unmatched. In germline, CDR1 is KGHSH, CDR2 LQKENI. Here the CDR3 reads CASSGTATRVDGNTIYF. The CDR3 region has the DNA TGTGCCAGCTCCGGGACAGCGACTCGTGTGGATGGAAACACCATATATTTT.

The chain uses TRBV29-1 and TRBJ1-2; the match to TRBD1 covers 8 bases. Germline V gene sequence: CDR1 SQVTM, CDR2 ANQGSEA. V gave up 2 bases and J gave up 4 bases; unmatched junction bases: 9. This CDR3 has 15 amino acids. CDR3 region: CSVESGTGSLYGYTF. For the CDR3, the DNA is TGCAGCGTTGAAAGTGGGACAGGTTCACTCTATGGCTACACCTTC. The full variable domain, rest sourced from reference TRBV29-1 and TRBJ1-2, is SAVISQKPSRDICQRGTSLTIQCQVDSQVTMMFWYRQQPGQSLTLIATANQGSEATYESGFVIDKFPISRPNLTFSTLTVSNMSPEDSSIYLCSVESGTGSLYGYTFGSGTRLTVV.

The V and J genes are TRBV6-5 and TRBJ2-5, with TRBD2 matching over 10 bases. The CDR3 extends over 14 amino acids. V was pared by 5 bases and J by 5 bases, with 5 bases of the junction left unmatched. Germline V gene data show CDR1 as MNHEY and CDR2 as SVGAGI. The CDR3 here is CASSESGLAETQYF. The CDR3 DNA sequence: TGTGCCAGCAGTGAATCGGGACTAGCGGAGACCCAGTACTTC.

The V gene is TRBV2, the J gene TRBJ1-2; 7 bases agree with TRBD1. V was pared by 6 bases and J by 8 bases, with 6 bases of the junction left unmatched. This CDR3 spans 12 amino acids. The germline gives CDR1 SNHLY, CDR2 FYNNEI. The CDR3 sequence: CASRTTGSGYTF. In DNA, the CDR3 is TGTGCCAGCAGGACGACAGGGAGCGGCTACACCTTC.

The rearrangement uses TRBV9 and TRBJ2-1; 9 bases are shared with TRBD2. Germline loops: CDR1 SGDLS, CDR2 YYNGEE. Trimming removed 3 bases from V and 10 bases from J; junction bases left unmatched: 11. The length of the CDR3 is 15 residues. The CDR3 loop is CASSGVAGGQKEQFF. CDR3 nucleotide sequence: TGTGCCAGCAGCGGGGTGGCGGGGGGGCAGAAAGAGCAGTTCTTC.

This clone was detected only a few times. This chain connects TRBV6-5 to TRBJ1-6, with D possibly TRBD1 on 6 matching bases. Germline loops: CDR1 MNHEY, CDR2 SVGAGI. The length of the CDR3 is 13 residues. Trimming shortened V by 7 bases and J by 4 bases, and 8 bases separated the two germline ends. CDR3 loop: CASTDRYNSPLHF. CDR3 nucleotide sequence: TGTGCCAGCACCGACAGGTATAATTCACCCCTCCACTTT.

V usage is TRBV7-3 and J usage is TRBJ1-6, with no clear D. V was trimmed by 1 base and J by 3 bases, leaving 7 bases between them. CDR1 is SGHTA and CDR2 is FQGTGA in the germline V gene. The CDR3 is 15 residues long. Here the CDR3 DNA reads TGTGCCAGCAGCTTAAATCCAGGCTATAATTCACCCCTCCACTTT. Translating it yields CASSLNPGYNSPLHF.

V is TRBV5-1 and J is TRBJ1-1; tentatively, D is TRBD1 (5 bases). The germline V and J ends were trimmed by 3 bases and 1 base, with 19 bases remaining between them. Germline V lookup: CDR1 SGHRS, CDR2 YFSETQ. The CDR3 covers 17 residues. The CDR3 reads CASSWGDFPKGNTEAFF. CDR3 in DNA: TGCGCCAGCAGCTGGGGGGACTTTCCCAAAGGGAACACTGAAGCTTTCTTT.

The gene calls are TRBV7-9 and TRBJ2-1; D unresolved. Trimming took off 5 bases at V and 5 bases at J, with 7 bases between the two ends. This CDR3 has 12 amino acids. Per germline, CDR1 SEHNR and CDR2 FQNEAQ (reference sequence). Here the CDR3 reads CASSVGDNEQFF. In DNA, the CDR3 is TGTGCCAGCAGCGTGGGCGACAATGAGCAGTTCTTC.

The chain employs TRBV10-3 and TRBJ1-4; 10 positions agree with TRBD1. Germline V gives CDR1 ENHRY, CDR2 SYGVKD. The CDR3 loop spans 15 amino acids. V gave up 2 bases and J gave up 8 bases; unmatched junction bases: 5. The CDR3 region is CAISEGTGAGEKLFF. The CDR3 coding sequence is TGTGCCATCAGTGAGGGGACAGGGGCAGGAGAAAAACTGTTTTTT.

The chain links TRBV9 to TRBJ1-2; D is unclear. The CDR3 contains 12 residues. Trimming left V 4 bases short and J 8 bases short, with 12 bases between. The germline V gene has CDR1 SGDLS and CDR2 YYNGEE. The CDR3 loop is CASSTRQEGYTF. The CDR3 DNA reads as TGTGCCAGCAGCACCCGACAAGAAGGCTACACCTTC.

This sequence joins TRBV19 and TRBJ2-1; 12 bases agree with TRBD2. Germline V gene lookup returns CDR1 LNHDA and CDR2 SQIVND (reference sequence). This CDR3 is 15 amino acids long. The junction had 6 bases not matched to a gene; V was cut back by 5 bases and J by 7 bases. This chain's CDR3 is CASSSTSGGWNEQFF. The DNA for the CDR3 is TGTGCCAGTAGTTCAACTAGCGGGGGGTGGAATGAGCAGTTCTTC.

CDR3 amino acids: CASSAHGGGSYEQYF. The DNA for the CDR3 is TGTGCCAGCAGTGCCCATGGCGGGGGTTCCTACGAGCAGTACTTC. The gene calls are TRBV27 and TRBJ2-7, with 7 nucleotides matching TRBD2. Germline V lookup: CDR1 MNHEY, CDR2 SMNVEV (reference sequence). This CDR3 has 15 amino acids. V lost 5 bases, J lost 1 base, and 8 bases stayed unmatched.

This chain links TRBV6-1 with TRBJ1-5; maybe TRBD1 (6 bases). The CDR3 length is 13 residues. CDR1 and CDR2 from the germline V gene are MNHNS and SASEGT. The V gene lost 5 bases and the J gene lost 6 bases, with 11 bases spanning the gap. CDR3 DNA: TGTGCCAGCAGTCAGGGGTCGGGTCAGCCCCAGCATTTT. Its protein product is CASSQGSGQPQHF.

V usage is TRBV5-4 and J usage is TRBJ1-2; 8 bases line up with TRBD1. J was trimmed by 2 bases and V by 3 bases; bases with no gene match: 3. The germline V gene encodes CDR1 SGHNT and CDR2 YYREEE (reference sequence). This CDR3 has 14 residues. CDR3 loop: CASSSDRANYGYTF. CDR3 nucleotides: TGTGCCAGCAGCTCGGACAGGGCGAACTATGGCTACACCTTC.

The chain joins TRBV27 to TRBJ2-7; weak D call: TRBD1 (5 bases). The CDR3 runs 13 residues. Germline-derived CDR1 and CDR2 are MNHEY and SMNVEV (reference sequence). Between the trimmed V and J ends, which lost 3 bases and 0 bases, there was a span of 6 bases. CDR3 sequence: CASSLTASYEQYF. The CDR3 bases are TGTGCCAGCAGTTTGACAGCCTCCTACGAGCAGTACTTC.

The chain employs TRBV28 and TRBJ2-1; D may be TRBD1 (5 bases). Germline loops: CDR1 MDHEN, CDR2 SYDVKM. The CDR3 has 13 amino acids. With 6 bases removed from V and 8 bases from J, the gap between germline ends came to 14 bases. CDR3 DNA sequence: TGTGCCAGCAGGCAGGGTTTATGGGATGAGCAGTTCTTC. Translated, it gives CASRQGLWDEQFF.